The present T cell receptor (beta chain) was sequenced within a study of graft-versus-host responses after intestinal transplantation. As for the study in general: Multivisceral, liver-intestinal, or isolated intestinal transplants were received by the recipients. Tacrolimus and steroids were given for around 3 years to all recipients after anti-thymocyte globulin induction.

Per the germline V gene, CDR1 is SEHNR and CDR2 is FQNEAQ (reference sequence). Trimming left V 3 bases short and J 6 bases short, with 18 bases between. The CDR3 runs to 15 residues. Study findings and constraints: Subjects displaying graft-donor T cell macrochimerism possessed elevated graft-versus-host to host-versus-graft clonal ratios inside allografts.

Method: immunoSEQ multiplex PCR; TCRdb's copy keeps in-frame clones and lacks some. Of 75,000 to 100,000 clones in the sample, around 86% were seen once. Details on this clone: Its antigen is as yet unknown.

The source was unstimulated CD8+ T cells sorted from spleen or lymph node cells, collected before intestinal transplant. The V gene is TRBV7-9, the J gene TRBJ2-7; D is tentatively TRBD1 or TRBD2 (6 bases each). The receptor was derived from a human donor who received an intestinal transplant. This CDR3 reads CASSFLGRGGAEQYF. CDR3 DNA: TGTGCCAGCAGCTTCCTCGGGAGAGGGGGTGCCGAGCAGTACTTC.